These T cell receptor beta chains were read from a single sample in a study of T cell repertoires in cytomegalovirus infection. Each CDR3 protein is one row after TCRdb ran MiXCR on the reads. The profile shows 100,000 to 150,000 distinct CDR3 sequences, 25% to 35% of them singletons. These TCRs are of unknown antigen specificity. The sequencing used CD8+ T cells from cultured PBMCs, collected from culture after CMV antigen stimulation. Receptor source: a human donor in good health (CMV status not recorded). Some clones in this sample may be carry-over from other donors' samples. The CDR3 runs from the conserved cysteine through the conserved F or W. Fields, in order: CDR3 length, D gene, V gene, CDR3 protein. The D gene is left open where the match is weak.

>15|NA|TRBV11-2
CASSLVQGRNTEAFF
>15|NA|TRBV28
CASRVPRDNVQPQHF
>14|NA|TRBV6-5
CASSVSVQTGGYTF
>15|NA|TRBV19
CASSIMGHPPPEQYF
>18|NA|TRBV7-2
CASSNFIDAPGLYNEQFF
>12|NA|TRBV6-5
CASSYSDYGYTF
>14|NA|TRBV7-2
CASSLNRVNEKLFF
>16|TRBD1|TRBV7-8
CASSNQPGQGNEKLFF
>14|NA|TRBV6-6
CASSYGGEGEKLFF
>14|NA|TRBV5-1
CASSPPEALNIQYF
>14|NA|TRBV27
CASSPMQGRYGYTF
>13|NA|TRBV12-3/TRBV12-4
CASSFVSSGELFF
>13|NA|TRBV4-2
CASSQEHYQPQHF
>14|NA|TRBV11-2
CASSLPGGKTEAFF
>14|NA|TRBV7-2
CASSPGTFYNEQFF
>16|TRBD1|TRBV5-1
CASSYDRDRVTYEQYF
>15|NA|TRBV5-4
CASSLVHSSPSGYTF
>16|NA|TRBV7-3
CASSSLSGQKDEKLFF
>15|TRBD1|TRBV7-6
CASSRIPTGTDTQYF
>19|NA|TRBV12-3/TRBV12-4
CASSPGEPRNIGKYNEQFF
>14|NA|TRBV29-1
CSVGTGTPNYGYTF
>14|TRBD1|TRBV7-9
CASGFGQAQETQYF
>17|NA|TRBV27
CASSGPGAADRNQPQHF
>17|TRBD1|TRBV4-1
CASSQDSPGGSYSPLHF
>17|NA|TRBV9
CASSVGGTQGFYNEQFF
>14|TRBD1|TRBV4-3
CASSQDRISYEQYF
>15|TRBD1|TRBV6-6
CASSPLRDSYNEQFF
>15|TRBD1|TRBV28
CASKPDRGHYNEQFF
>13|NA|TRBV7-2
CASRGLAYNEQFF
>12|NA|TRBV2
CASNGRPHEQYF
>15|NA|TRBV2
CASSVTDKSKNIQYF
>10|NA|TRBV2
CASSLDEQYF
>13|NA|TRBV7-6
CASRAGLWNEQFF
>14|NA|TRBV6-2/TRBV6-3
CASGPGPRNYGYTF
>14|NA|TRBV2
CASSVGRASYEQYF